The following is a T cell receptor (beta chain) sequence with its context. Its specificity is not known. All TRB cDNA libraries came from 5' RACE performed with UMI labels. TCRdb derives one entry per CDR3 protein from the 5' RACE reads, leaving out DNA. The sample shows approximately 100,000 distinct CDR3 sequences, and around 1.7% sits with its ten largest clones. CD45RO-CCR7+CD27+CD95- was the phenotype of naive CD8+ T cells. The sample is drawn from a study of CXCR3-negative and CXCR3-positive naive CD8 T cells. The wider study: Per-library TRB read counts averaged about 1.5 +/- 0.3 million, adding up to around 140 million in total. Findings and caveats of the study: Diversity proved comparably high across both naive subsets and much lower in memory CD8+ cells. Researchers report that CXCR3-positive naive cells carry more hydrophobic TRB CDR3s than CXCR3-negative naive cells.

The sample comprised naive CXCR3- CD8+ T cells from blood. As to subset: CD45RO-CCR7+CD27+CD95- naive CD8+ T cells lacking CXCR3 (TNR3-). This sequence was found in a human donor in good health. Some clones in this sample may be carry-over from other donors' samples.

CDR3 sequence reads: CASSFGTGSGFGYTF. The rearrangement links TRBV5-8 to TRBJ1-2; TCRdb gives TRBD1 as the D gene, but with no DNA this cannot be confirmed. The germline V gene encodes CDR1 SGHTS and CDR2 YDEGEE. CDR3 length: 15 residues.